The present T cell receptor beta chain was sequenced within a study of T cells in Graves' hyperthyroidism and ophthalmopathy. Study overall: Peripheral blood was collected at initial diagnosis, before any treatment.

RNA transcripts gave rise to amplified TCR beta CDR3 regions. TCR CDR3 underwent first-round RT-PCR with the HTBI primer set. TCRdb called the multiplex PCR reads again in MiXCR, with one record for every CDR3 protein. The sample consists of roughly 660,000 distinct CDR3 sequences, approximately 15% of them appearing once. Uncontrolled infection, other autoimmune disease, pregnancy or lactation led to exclusion. Diagnosis relied on clinical symptoms, serum thyroxine and TRAb, thyroid ultrasound and orbital computed tomography. The V end lost 4 bases, the J end lost 2 bases, and 12 bases lay between the germline ends. The CDR3 is 14 residues long. This clonotype has at least ten counts.

Sequences were obtained from blood. V is TRBV12-3 or TRBV12-4 and J is TRBJ2-7; D may correspond to TRBD1 or TRBD2 (5 bases each). The sequence was obtained from a man aged 50 to 59 with Graves' hyperthyroidism. CDR3 sequence (DNA): TGTGCCAGCAGTTCCGGGACGCCCCCCTACGAGCAGTACTTC. Translation: CASSSGTPPYEQYF.